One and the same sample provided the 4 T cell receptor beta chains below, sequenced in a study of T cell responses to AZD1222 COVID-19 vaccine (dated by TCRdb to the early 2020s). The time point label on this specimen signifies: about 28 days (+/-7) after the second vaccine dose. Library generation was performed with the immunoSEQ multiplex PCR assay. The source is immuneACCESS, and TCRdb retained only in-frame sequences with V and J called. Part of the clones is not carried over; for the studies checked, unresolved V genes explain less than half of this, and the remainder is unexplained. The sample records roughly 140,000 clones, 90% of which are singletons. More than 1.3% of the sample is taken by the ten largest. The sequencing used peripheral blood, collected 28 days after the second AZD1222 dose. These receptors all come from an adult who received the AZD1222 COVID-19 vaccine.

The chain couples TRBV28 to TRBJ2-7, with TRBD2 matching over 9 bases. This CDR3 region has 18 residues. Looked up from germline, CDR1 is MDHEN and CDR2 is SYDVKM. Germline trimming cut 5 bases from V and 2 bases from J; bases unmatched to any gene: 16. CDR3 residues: CASSHYSLTSGWTYEQYF. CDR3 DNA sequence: TGTGCCAGCAGTCACTACTCCCTTACTAGCGGGTGGACCTACGAGCAGTACTTC.

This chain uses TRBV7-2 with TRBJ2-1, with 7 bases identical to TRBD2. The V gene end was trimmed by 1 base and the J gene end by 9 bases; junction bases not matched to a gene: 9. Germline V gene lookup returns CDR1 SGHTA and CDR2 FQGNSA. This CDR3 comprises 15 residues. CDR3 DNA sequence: TGTGCCAGCAGCTTAGAGGGGACTACCCATGGTGAGCAGTTCTTC. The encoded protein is CASSLEGTTHGEQFF. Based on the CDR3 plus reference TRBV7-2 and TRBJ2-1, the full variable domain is GAGVSQSPSNKVTEKGKDVELRCDPISGHTALYWYRQSLGQGLEFLIYFQGNSAPDKSGLPSDRFSAERTGGSVSTLTIQRTQQEDSAVYLCASSLEGTTHGEQFFGPGTRLTVL.

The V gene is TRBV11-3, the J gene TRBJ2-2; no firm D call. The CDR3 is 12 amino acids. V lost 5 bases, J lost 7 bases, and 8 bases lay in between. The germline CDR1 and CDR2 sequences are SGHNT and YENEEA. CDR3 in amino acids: CASSVDGGELFF. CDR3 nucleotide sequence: TGTGCCAGCAGCGTTGATGGCGGGGAGCTGTTTTTT. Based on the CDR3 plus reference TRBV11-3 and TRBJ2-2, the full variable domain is EAGVVQSPRYKIIEKKQPVAFWCNPISGHNTLYWYLQNLGQGPELLIRYENEEAVDDSQLPKDRFSAERLKGVDSTLKIQPAELGDSAVYLCASSVDGGELFFGEGSRLTVL.

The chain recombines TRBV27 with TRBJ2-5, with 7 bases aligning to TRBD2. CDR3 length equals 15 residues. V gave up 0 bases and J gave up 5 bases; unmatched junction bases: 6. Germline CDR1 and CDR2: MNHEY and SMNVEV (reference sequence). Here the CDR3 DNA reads TGTGCCAGCAGTTTATCGTGGCGGGAGTGGGAGACCCAGTACTTC. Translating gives CASSLSWREWETQYF.